This note documents a single TCR beta chain sequence. This clonotype came up many times. Its recognized antigen is unknown. Qualities for individual bases were not recorded, and no much larger clone is one base off. Trimming takes 6 bases from V and 2 bases from J, and the germline ends sit 19 bases apart. For CDR1 and CDR2, the germline V gene lists MNHNS and SASEGT. Measured from the cysteine to the phenylalanine, the CDR3 is 16 residues long. Only the CDR3 portion is preserved as DNA: 48 bases, with reading frame beginning at the first base. The ophthalmopathy patients had moderately to severely active disease, with a Clinical Activity Score of 3 or higher, a NOSPECS grade of 4 or higher, and a disease duration of less than 3 months. Anyone with other autoimmune diseases, uncontrolled infections, pregnancy or lactation was excluded from the study. Diagnosis relied on clinical symptoms, serum thyroxine, TRAb, thyroid ultrasound and orbital computed tomography. Using Ficoll-Paque density gradient centrifugation, PBMCs were isolated from 8.5 to 10 ml of fresh peripheral blood. Total RNA was extracted with Trizol reagent and quality-checked on an Agilent 2100 Bioanalyzer.

The data stem from a study of Graves' ophthalmopathy and Graves' hyperthyroidism (dated by TCRdb to 2017 to 2018). Some background on the complete study: Peripheral blood samples were taken at the time of initial diagnosis, before any treatment was given. In total, approximately 130 blood samples were TCR-sequenced: approximately 42 ophthalmopathy, 75 hyperthyroidism and some 17 hyperthyroidism-to-ophthalmopathy patients. In about 6 hyperthyroidism patients, the T-cell repertoire of thyroid tissue was compared with the T-cell repertoire of blood. For independent validation, a separate cohort was made up of some 18 hyperthyroidism patients plus 17 patients who later progressed from hyperthyroidism to ophthalmopathy. The study used signatures of the TCR beta repertoire to tell Graves' ophthalmopathy apart from Graves' hyperthyroidism and to predict which patients would progress to ophthalmopathy. The approximately 95 discovery patients were divided at random into training and test sets in a 7:3 ratio. Following sampling, methimazole starting at 30 mg daily was administered to hyperthyroidism patients, and high-dose intravenous methylprednisolone was administered to ophthalmopathy patients. To explore V-J signatures distinguishing ophthalmopathy from hyperthyroidism, a discovery set of roughly 100 patients (roughly 42 ophthalmopathy, roughly 60 stable hyperthyroidism) was enrolled.

Study-wide conclusions, independent of this receptor: Sample size was not predetermined statistically, and investigators were not blinded to group allocation. Among expanded thyroid clonotypes with frequency above 0.001, most also showed up in blood, which suggests that blood repertoires may reflect the thyroid immune response. The 13-signature model separated ophthalmopathy from stable hyperthyroidism with roughly 89% sensitivity and about 81% specificity in cross-validation, and 80%/75% in the test set. In validation, the model predicted ophthalmopathy progression with more than 70% sensitivity and less than 80% specificity; around twelve predicted patients were CT-confirmed with GO in a median of around 6.5 months.

TCR beta CDR3 regions were amplified from RNA transcripts for repertoire sequencing. A first-round RT-PCR used HTBI primers with the Qiagen OneStep RT-PCR kit, followed by a second-round multiplex PCR, size selection and purification. Libraries were sequenced on an Illumina HiSeq2000 using paired-end 100 bp reads. Regarding the original processing steps: Reads were processed with SOAPnuke, discarding reads with adapters, uncalled bases, mean Phred below 15, or no exact constant-primer or identifier match. COPE v1.2.5 was used to merge the high-quality paired reads. Clonotypes were defined as unique nucleotide sequences and were aligned to IMGT TRB V, D and J references using MiTCR v1.1. The analysis was limited to V-J combinations with a frequency above 0.0001, which together covered more than 99% of repertoires. For each V-J combination, a TCR clonal expansion and chaos score was defined as F50 clonal expansion divided by the chaos observed in the TCRdist matrix. Features were reduced by Welch's t-statistics and random forest to approximately 12 V-J combinations, which fed a naive Bayes classifier. Thyroid-blood repertoire similarity was quantified with the Morisita-Horn index. TCRdb passed the public sequencing reads through fastp at Q25 and MiXCR, retaining productive beta sequences. Each CDR3 protein appears once, grouped with its most common genes and DNA. These V and J calls rely on TCRdb rather than the paper's analysis. The sample has under 200,000 distinct CDR3 sequences on record, 30% to 45% of them singletons. About 6% of the sample goes to the ten largest clones.

The source is a middle-aged woman with Graves' ophthalmopathy. Donor details come from another sample of the same person, matched by shared clones. This chain is built from TRBV6-1 and TRBJ1-1; the D gene remains uncertain. Sequencing was done on a sample of peripheral blood. The nucleotide sequence is TGTGCCAGCAGGGAGCAATGGGGAGGGCTAAACACTGAAGCTTTCTTT. Its protein product is CASREQWGGLNTEAFF.